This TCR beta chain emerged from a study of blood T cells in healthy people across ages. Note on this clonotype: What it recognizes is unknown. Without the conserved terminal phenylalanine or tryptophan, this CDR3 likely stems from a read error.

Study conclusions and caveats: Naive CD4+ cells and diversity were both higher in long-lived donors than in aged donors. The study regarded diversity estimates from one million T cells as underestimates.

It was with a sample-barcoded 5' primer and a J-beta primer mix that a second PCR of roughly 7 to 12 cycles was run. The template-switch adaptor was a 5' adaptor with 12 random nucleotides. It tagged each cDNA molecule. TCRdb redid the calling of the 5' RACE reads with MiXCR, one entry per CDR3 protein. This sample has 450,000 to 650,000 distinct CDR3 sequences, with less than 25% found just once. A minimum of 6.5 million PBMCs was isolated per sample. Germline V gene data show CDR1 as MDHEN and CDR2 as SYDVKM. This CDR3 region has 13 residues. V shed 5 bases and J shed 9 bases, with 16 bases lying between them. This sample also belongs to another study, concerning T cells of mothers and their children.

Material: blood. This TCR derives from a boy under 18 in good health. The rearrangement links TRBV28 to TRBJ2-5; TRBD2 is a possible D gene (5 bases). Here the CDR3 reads CASSQDRDRAQYL. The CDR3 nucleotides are TGTGCCAGCAGTCAGGACCGGGATAGGGCCCAGTACCTC.